These T cell receptor beta chains were read from a single sample in a study of T cells expressing NK-cell markers. TCRdb re-called the 5' RACE reads and gives one entry per CDR3 protein, without DNA. The table for this sample gives 500,000 to 700,000 distinct CDR3 sequences. The sequencing input was blood T cells: a sorted CD56 or NKG2C T cell subset, CD4+ or CD8+ T cells, or bulk PBMC T cells (not recorded which). These receptors came from a man between 18 and 29 years old in good health. CDR3s include the opening cysteine and the closing phenylalanine or tryptophan.

v_call	j_call	cdr3_aa
TRBV27	TRBJ1-2	CASSSYTGGYGYTF
TRBV20-1	TRBJ2-1	CSARGQGYEQFF
TRBV27	TRBJ2-7	CASSLPGQGLYEQYF
TRBV15	TRBJ1-5	CATSIRQGNQPQHF
TRBV4-2	TRBJ2-2	CASRELAGETTGELFF
TRBV12-3/TRBV12-4	TRBJ2-4	CASRGTGSNIQYF
TRBV5-1	TRBJ2-1	CASSLGLGISHNEQFF
TRBV10-3	TRBJ2-1	CAISDRVGANEQFF
TRBV5-1	TRBJ1-5	CASSLDGRDNQPQHF
TRBV5-7	TRBJ2-5	CASSLGGVTETQYF
TRBV4-1	TRBJ2-5	CASSQVESIRETQYF
TRBV12-3/TRBV12-4	TRBJ2-1	CASSLLLAGDRNEQFF
TRBV28	TRBJ2-1	CASSLMSGYEQFF
TRBV29-1	TRBJ2-7	CSVQKGGFEQYF
TRBV4-3	TRBJ2-1	CASSQDASGNTYNEQFF
TRBV19	TRBJ2-1	CASSIFGGRWNEQFF